This T cell receptor (beta chain) stems from a study of cytomegalovirus exposure and HLA in healthy donors. The protocol was immunoSEQ multiplex PCR, while the TCRdb copy is restricted to in-frame clones and leaves out a portion. The data contain fewer than 90,000 clones, around 82% of them singletons. Trimming stripped 1 base from V and 5 bases from J, with 11 bases between. The germline CDR1 and CDR2 sequences are MNHEY and SMNVEV (reference sequence). The CDR3 is 14 residues long. The clonotype was recovered from a woman between 18 and 29 years old in good health and CMV-seropositive. The J gene is TRBJ2-5, the V gene TRBV27; D is possibly TRBD1 (5 bases). Sequences were obtained from PBMCs. The CDR3 DNA reads as TGTGCCAGCAGTTTATTTAGGGGCTTGGAGACCCAGTACTTC. It encodes CASSLFRGLETQYF.